The 2 T cell receptor beta chains below come from one sample, sequenced in a study of T-cell memory formation after mild COVID-19. TCRdb ran MiXCR on the 5' RACE reads and lists one entry per CDR3 protein. The sample lists fewer than 450,000 distinct CDR3 sequences; 20% to 25% were seen once. Material for sequencing was PBMCs or a T cell subset sorted from them (not recorded which). All receptors come from an adult woman who had mild COVID-19 (a few samples of this study predate the infection). Cell type and time point are not known.

This clonotype was detected only a few times. The chain uses TRBV6-6 and TRBJ2-3; no clear D. This CDR3 spans 15 amino acids. Trimming cost V 6 bases and J 0 bases, with 13 bases left between them. Per germline, CDR1 MNHNY and CDR2 SVGAGI (reference sequence). The DNA of the CDR3 is TGTGCCAGCAGCCTCTTTATGGGGAGCACAGATACGCAGTATTTT. Protein: CASSLFMGSTDTQYF.

This clonotype was observed many times. The chain recombines TRBV7-3 with TRBJ2-1; 12 bases are shared with TRBD2. Germline assignment: CDR1 SGHTA and CDR2 FQGTGA. The ends lost 4 bases at V and 13 bases at J; junction bases unmatched: 8. This CDR3 is 14 amino acids long. CDR3 loop: CASSSGLAGSDQFF. CDR3 sequence (DNA): TGTGCCAGCAGCTCCGGACTAGCGGGGTCGGATCAGTTCTTC.